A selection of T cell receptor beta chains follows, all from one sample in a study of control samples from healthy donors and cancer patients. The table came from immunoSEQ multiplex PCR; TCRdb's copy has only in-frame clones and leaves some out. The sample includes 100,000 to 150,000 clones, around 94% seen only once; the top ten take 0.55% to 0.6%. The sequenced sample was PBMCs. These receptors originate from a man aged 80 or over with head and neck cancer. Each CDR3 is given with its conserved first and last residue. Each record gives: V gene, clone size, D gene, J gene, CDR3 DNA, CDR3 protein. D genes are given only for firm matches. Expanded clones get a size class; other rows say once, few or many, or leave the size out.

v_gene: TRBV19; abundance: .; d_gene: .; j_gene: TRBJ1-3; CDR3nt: TGTGCCAGTAATGGCCCCGTCTCTGGAAACACCATATATTTT; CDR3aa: CASNGPVSGNTIYF
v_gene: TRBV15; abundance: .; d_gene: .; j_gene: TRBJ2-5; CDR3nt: TGTGCCACCGCGGGTACGGGGGGCCCCACGGGAGAGACCCAGTACTTC; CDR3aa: CATAGTGGPTGETQYF
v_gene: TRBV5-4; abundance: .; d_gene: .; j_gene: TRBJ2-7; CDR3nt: TGTGCCAGCAGTCCAGCCGGGTCACCGCTCTCCGAGCAGTACTTC; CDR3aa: CASSPAGSPLSEQYF
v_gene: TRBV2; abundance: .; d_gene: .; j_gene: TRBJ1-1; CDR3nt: TGTGCCAGCAGAAGAGGGTGGGAAGCTTTCTTT; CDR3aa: CASRRGWEAFF
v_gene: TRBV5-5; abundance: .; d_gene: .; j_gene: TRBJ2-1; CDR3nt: TGTGCCAGCAGCTTGGCGGGGGTTTTTCGTAATGAGCAGTTCTTC; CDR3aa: CASSLAGVFRNEQFF
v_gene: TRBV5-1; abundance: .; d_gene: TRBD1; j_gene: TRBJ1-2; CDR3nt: TGCGCCAGCAGCCTAGGGACAGCCAGTTATGGCTACACCTTC; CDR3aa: CASSLGTASYGYTF
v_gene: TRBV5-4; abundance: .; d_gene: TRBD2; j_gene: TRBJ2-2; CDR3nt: TGTGCCAGCAGCTTTCCCCTAGCGGGAGGTTCGAACACCGGGGAGCTGTTTTTT; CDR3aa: CASSFPLAGGSNTGELFF
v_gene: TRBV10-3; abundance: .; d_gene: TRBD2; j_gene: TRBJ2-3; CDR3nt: TGTGCCATCAGTGGACTAGCGGGACACACAGATACGCAGTATTTT; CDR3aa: CAISGLAGHTDTQYF
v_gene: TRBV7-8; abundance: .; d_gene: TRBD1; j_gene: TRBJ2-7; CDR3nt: TGTGCCATCACGGACAGGTACACCTACGAGCAGTACTTC; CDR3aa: CAITDRYTYEQYF
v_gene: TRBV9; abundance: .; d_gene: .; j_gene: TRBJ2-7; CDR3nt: TGTGCCAGCAGCGTAGGACCGGGATCCTACGAGCAGTACTTC; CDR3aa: CASSVGPGSYEQYF
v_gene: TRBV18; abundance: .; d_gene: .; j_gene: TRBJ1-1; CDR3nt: TGTGCCAGCTCCCCCGGGCAGGGCGATTGGACTGAAGCTTTCTTT; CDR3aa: CASSPGQGDWTEAFF
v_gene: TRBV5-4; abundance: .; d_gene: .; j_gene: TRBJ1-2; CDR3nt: TGTGCCAGCAGCTTAATGGGGCAGGACTATGGCTACACCTTC; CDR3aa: CASSLMGQDYGYTF
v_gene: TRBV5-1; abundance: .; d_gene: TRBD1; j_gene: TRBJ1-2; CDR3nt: TGCGCCAGCAGCCCAGTTCCAGGGGGGTTTGGCTACACCTTC; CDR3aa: CASSPVPGGFGYTF
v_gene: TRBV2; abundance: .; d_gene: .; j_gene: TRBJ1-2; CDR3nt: TGTGCCAGCAGTGCAGACAGCTATGGCTACACCTTC; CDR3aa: CASSADSYGYTF
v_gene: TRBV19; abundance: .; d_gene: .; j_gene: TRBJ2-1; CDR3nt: TGTGCCAGTAGCCCTACCTCCTACAATGAGCAGTTCTTC; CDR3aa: CASSPTSYNEQFF
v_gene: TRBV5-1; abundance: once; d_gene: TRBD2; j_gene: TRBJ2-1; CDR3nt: TGCGCCAGCAGCCCCAGGTCTAGCGGGGGGCCGGGAAATGAGCAGTTCTTC; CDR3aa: CASSPRSSGGPGNEQFF
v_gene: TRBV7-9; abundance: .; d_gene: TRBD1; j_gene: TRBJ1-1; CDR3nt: TGTGCAGGGGCCGAGGGGGCGACCACTGAAGCTTTCTTT; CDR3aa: CAGAEGATTEAFF
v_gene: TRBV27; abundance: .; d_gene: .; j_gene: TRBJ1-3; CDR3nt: TGTGCCAGGCAGACACCGCCTCTCCAAAACACCATATATTTT; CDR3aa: CARQTPPLQNTIYF
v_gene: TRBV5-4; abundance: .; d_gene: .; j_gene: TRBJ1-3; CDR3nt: TGTGCCAGCAGCTTACAGGGAACTGGAAACACCATATATTTT; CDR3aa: CASSLQGTGNTIYF
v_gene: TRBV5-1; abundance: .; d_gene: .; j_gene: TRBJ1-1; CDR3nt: TGCGCCAGCAGCTTGAGGGTCGGGGGGCGAGAAGCTTTCTTT; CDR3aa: CASSLRVGGREAFF
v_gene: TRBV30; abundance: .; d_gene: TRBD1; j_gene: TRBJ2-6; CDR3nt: TGTGCCTGGAGCCCAAACCCGACAGGGGGAACCTCTGGGGCCAACGTCCTGACTTTC; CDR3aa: CAWSPNPTGGTSGANVLTF
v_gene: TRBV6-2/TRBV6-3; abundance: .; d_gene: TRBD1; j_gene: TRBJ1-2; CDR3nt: TGTGCCAGCAGTTCTCGACAGGGTAGGGATGCTAACTATGGCTACACCTTC; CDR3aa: CASSSRQGRDANYGYTF
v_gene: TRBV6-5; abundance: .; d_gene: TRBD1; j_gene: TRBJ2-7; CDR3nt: TGTGCCAGCAGTACGGACGGGACAGGGTCCTACGAGCAGTACTTC; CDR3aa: CASSTDGTGSYEQYF
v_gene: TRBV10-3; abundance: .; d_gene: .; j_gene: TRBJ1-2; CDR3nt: TGTGCCATCAGGGGAGCCTCCGGTGGCTACACCTTC; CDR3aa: CAIRGASGGYTF
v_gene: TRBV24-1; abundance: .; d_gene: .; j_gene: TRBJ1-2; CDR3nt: TGTGCCACCAGTGAGGGGAATGGCTACACCTTC; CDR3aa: CATSEGNGYTF
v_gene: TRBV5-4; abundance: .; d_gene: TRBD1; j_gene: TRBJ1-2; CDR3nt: TGTGCCAGCAGCCCAGGACAGGGGAGGGGGGTATTTAACTATGGCTACACCTTC; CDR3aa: CASSPGQGRGVFNYGYTF
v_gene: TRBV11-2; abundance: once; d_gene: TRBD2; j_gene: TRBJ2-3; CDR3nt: TGTGCCAGCAGCCCCCGGGGGGGTGACACAGATACGCAGTATTTT; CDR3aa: CASSPRGGDTDTQYF
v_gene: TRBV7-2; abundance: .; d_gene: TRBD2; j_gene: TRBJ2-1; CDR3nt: TGTGCCAGCAGCTCGGGACTAGGGTGGAATGAGCAGTTCTTC; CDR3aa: CASSSGLGWNEQFF
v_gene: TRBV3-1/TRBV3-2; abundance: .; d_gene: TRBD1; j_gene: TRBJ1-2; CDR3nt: TGTGCCAGCAGCCATCCGGACAGGACCTATGGCTACACCTTC; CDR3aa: CASSHPDRTYGYTF
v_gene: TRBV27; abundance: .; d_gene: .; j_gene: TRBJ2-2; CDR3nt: TGTGCCAGCAGTTGGTCCGCTGACACCGGGGAGCTGTTTTTT; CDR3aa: CASSWSADTGELFF
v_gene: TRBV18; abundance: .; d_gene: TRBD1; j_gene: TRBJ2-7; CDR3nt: TGTGCCAGCTCACCACTGACAGGGGGCGGTTACGAGCAGTACTTC; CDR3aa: CASSPLTGGGYEQYF
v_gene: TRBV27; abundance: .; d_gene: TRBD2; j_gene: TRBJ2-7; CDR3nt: TGTGCCAGCAGGCCACAGGGGCCCCGTTTCGGGACTAGCATCCACGAGCAGTACTTC; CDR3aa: CASRPQGPRFGTSIHEQYF
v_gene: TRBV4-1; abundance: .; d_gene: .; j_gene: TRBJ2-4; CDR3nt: TGCGCCAGCAGCCTCACGGGACGGATTCCTTTAGCCAAAAACATTCAGTACTTC; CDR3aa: CASSLTGRIPLAKNIQYF
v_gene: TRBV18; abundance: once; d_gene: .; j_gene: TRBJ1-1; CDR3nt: TGTGCCAGCTCACCACAAAAAACAGGCGCGAACACTGAAGCTTTCTTT; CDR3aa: CASSPQKTGANTEAFF
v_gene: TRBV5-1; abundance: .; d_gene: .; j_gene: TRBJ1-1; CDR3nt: TGCGCCAGCAGCTGGGGCAGGTCCAAGGGGACTGAAGCTTTCTTT; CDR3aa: CASSWGRSKGTEAFF
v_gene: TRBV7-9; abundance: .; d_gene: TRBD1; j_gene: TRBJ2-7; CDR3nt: TGTGCCAGTAGCCCCCGGGACAGGAGCTCCTACGAGCAGTACTTC; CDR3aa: CASSPRDRSSYEQYF
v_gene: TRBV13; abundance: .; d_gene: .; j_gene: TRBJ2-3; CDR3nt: TGTGCCAGCAGCCCACCGTGGGGGAGGGGGCCCGATACGCAGTATTTT; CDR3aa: CASSPPWGRGPDTQYF
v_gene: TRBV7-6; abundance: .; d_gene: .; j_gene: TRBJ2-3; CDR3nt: TGTGCCAGCAGCGCATTAGCTTGGGGCACAGATACGCAGTATTTT; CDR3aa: CASSALAWGTDTQYF
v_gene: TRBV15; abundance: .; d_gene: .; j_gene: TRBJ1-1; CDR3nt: TGTGCCACCAGCAGAGATAGTTTAGGGAGTAACCCTAACACTGAAGCTTTCTTT; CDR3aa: CATSRDSLGSNPNTEAFF
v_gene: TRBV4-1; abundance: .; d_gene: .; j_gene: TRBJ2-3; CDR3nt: TGCGCCAGCAGCCCCAACGGCGGCAGTGTCACAGATACGCAGTATTTT; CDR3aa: CASSPNGGSVTDTQYF
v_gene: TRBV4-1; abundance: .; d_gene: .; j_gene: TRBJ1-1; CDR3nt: TGCGCCAGCAGCCAAGAGAGGGGGGGAAGGCCCACTGAAGCTTTCTTT; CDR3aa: CASSQERGGRPTEAFF
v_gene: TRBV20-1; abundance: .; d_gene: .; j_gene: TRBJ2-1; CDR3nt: TGCAGTGCTAGCTCAGGGGATGAGCAGTTCTTC; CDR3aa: CSASSGDEQFF
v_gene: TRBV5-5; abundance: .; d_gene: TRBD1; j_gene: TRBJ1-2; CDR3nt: TGTGCCAGCAGTCCAGGACAGGGCCTTTGGAACTATGGCTACACCTTC; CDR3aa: CASSPGQGLWNYGYTF
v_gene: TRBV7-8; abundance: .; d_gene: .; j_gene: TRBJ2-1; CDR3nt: TGTGCCAGCAGCTTAGCGCAGGGCGCGAACAATGAGCAGTTCTTC; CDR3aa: CASSLAQGANNEQFF
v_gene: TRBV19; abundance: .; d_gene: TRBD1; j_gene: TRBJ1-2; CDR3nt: TGTGCCAGTAGAGATGGACAGGGGTCCAACTATGGCTACACCTTC; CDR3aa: CASRDGQGSNYGYTF
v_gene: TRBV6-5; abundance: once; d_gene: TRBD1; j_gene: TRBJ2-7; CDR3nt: TGTGCCAGCAGTTACAGACAGGGGCGCTACGAGCAGTACTTC; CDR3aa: CASSYRQGRYEQYF
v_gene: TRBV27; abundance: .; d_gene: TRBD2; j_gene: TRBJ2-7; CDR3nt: TGTGCCAGCAGTTTATCAGGGACTAGCGGGAGACAAATGCAGTACTTC; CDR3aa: CASSLSGTSGRQMQYF
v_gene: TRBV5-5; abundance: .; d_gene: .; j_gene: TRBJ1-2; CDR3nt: TGTGCCCGCAGCGGGGGCGGGGGCTATGGCTACACCTTC; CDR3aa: CARSGGGGYGYTF
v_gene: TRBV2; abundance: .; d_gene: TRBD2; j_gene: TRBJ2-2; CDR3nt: TGTGCCAGCAGTGTCGGACTAGGTGGGGAGCTGTTTTTT; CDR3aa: CASSVGLGGELFF
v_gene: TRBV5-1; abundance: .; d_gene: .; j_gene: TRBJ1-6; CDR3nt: TGCGCCAGCAGCTTGGGACAGGAACGACGATCACCCCTCCACTTT; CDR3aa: CASSLGQERRSPLHF
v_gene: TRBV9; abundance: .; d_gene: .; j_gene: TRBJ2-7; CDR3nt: TGTGCCAGCAGCGTAGGAGACGCAGGGCCCGAGCAGTACTTC; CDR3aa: CASSVGDAGPEQYF
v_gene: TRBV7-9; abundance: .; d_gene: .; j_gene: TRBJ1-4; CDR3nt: TGTGCCAGCAGCTTGACTGCAACTAATGAAAAACTGTTTTTT; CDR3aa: CASSLTATNEKLFF
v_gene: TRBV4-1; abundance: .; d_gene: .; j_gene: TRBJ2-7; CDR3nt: TGCGCCAGCAGCCAAGATTACTTAGGGTTCTACGAGCAGTACTTC; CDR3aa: CASSQDYLGFYEQYF
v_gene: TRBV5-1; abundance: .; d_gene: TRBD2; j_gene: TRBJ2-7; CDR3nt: TGCGCCAGCAGCTTAGGACTAGCGGGTGTAAATTCCTACGAGCAGTACTTC; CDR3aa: CASSLGLAGVNSYEQYF
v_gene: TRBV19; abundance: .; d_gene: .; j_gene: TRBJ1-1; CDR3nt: TGTGCCAGTAGTGCGACCTACAGGGCCCGGGAAGCTTTCTTT; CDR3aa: CASSATYRAREAFF
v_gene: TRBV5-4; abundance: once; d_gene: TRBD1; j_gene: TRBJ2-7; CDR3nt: TGTGCCAGCAGCTCCGGACAGGGGGCTTCCAACGAGCAGTACTTC; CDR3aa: CASSSGQGASNEQYF
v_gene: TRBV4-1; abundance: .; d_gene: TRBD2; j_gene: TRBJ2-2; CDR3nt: TGCGCCAGCAGCCAAGATAGCGGGAGGGCCCACACCGGGGAGCTGTTTTTT; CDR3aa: CASSQDSGRAHTGELFF
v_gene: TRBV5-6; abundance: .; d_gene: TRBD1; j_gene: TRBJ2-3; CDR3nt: TGTGCCAGCAGCTTGCAGACAGGGGGTTTTGCAACGCAGTATTTT; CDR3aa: CASSLQTGGFATQYF
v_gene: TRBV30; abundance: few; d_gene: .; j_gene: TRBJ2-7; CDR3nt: TGTGCCTGGAGTGACGGTACCCCCTACGAGCAGTACTTC; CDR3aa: CAWSDGTPYEQYF
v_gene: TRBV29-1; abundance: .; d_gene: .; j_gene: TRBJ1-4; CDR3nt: TGCAGCGTTGGGAACAGGGCCGAAAAACTGTTTTTT; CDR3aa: CSVGNRAEKLFF